These T cell receptor beta chains were read from a single sample in a study of T cells in Graves' hyperthyroidism and ophthalmopathy. TCRdb reanalysed the multiplex PCR reads using MiXCR and keeps one entry per CDR3 protein. The sample records roughly 500,000 distinct CDR3 sequences, about half being singletons. Sequenced input: peripheral blood or thyroid tissue (not recorded which). Receptors originate from an adult woman with Graves' disease, either hyperthyroidism or ophthalmopathy (not recorded which). The CDR3 runs from the conserved cysteine through the conserved F or W. D genes are given only for firm matches. For some rows the clone size is stated as once, few or many, or as a class when expanded; others skip it.

clone size: .
V gene: TRBV10-3
D gene: .
J gene: TRBJ1-2
CDR3 length: 15
CDR3 protein: CAISEGGSSNYGYTF
CDR3 DNA: TGTGCCATCAGTGAGGGAGGCAGCTCTAACTATGGCTACACCTTC

clone size: many
V gene: TRBV5-1
D gene: .
J gene: TRBJ2-6
CDR3 length: 17
CDR3 protein: CASSDSPVRAGANVLTF
CDR3 DNA: TGCGCCAGCAGCGACTCACCTGTCAGAGCTGGGGCCAACGTCCTGACTTTC

clone size: few
V gene: TRBV25-1
D gene: .
J gene: TRBJ1-6
CDR3 length: 16
CDR3 protein: CASSDFGSGRESPLHF
CDR3 DNA: TGTGCCAGCAGTGATTTCGGGTCAGGGCGGGAATCACCCCTCCACTTT

clone size: .
V gene: TRBV10-3
D gene: TRBD2
J gene: TRBJ2-5
CDR3 length: 16
CDR3 protein: CAIRAGTSGMMEAQYF
CDR3 DNA: TGTGCCATCAGGGCTGGGACTAGCGGGATGATGGAGGCCCAGTACTTC

clone size: .
V gene: TRBV7-9
D gene: .
J gene: TRBJ1-2
CDR3 length: 12
CDR3 protein: CASSSLGYGYTF
CDR3 DNA: TGTGCCAGCAGTTCTCTAGGGTATGGCTACACCTTC

clone size: once
V gene: TRBV15
D gene: .
J gene: TRBJ1-6
CDR3 length: 16
CDR3 protein: CATSSPVGQTNSPLHF
CDR3 DNA: TGTGCCACCAGCAGCCCCGTCGGACAGACTAATTCACCCCTCCACTTT

clone size: .
V gene: TRBV6-6
D gene: TRBD1
J gene: TRBJ1-5
CDR3 length: 17
CDR3 protein: CASGRNPTGWIGDRLHF
CDR3 DNA: TGTGCCAGCGGAAGAAACCCGACAGGGTGGATCGGGGACAGGCTACATTTT

clone size: .
V gene: TRBV5-1
D gene: .
J gene: TRBJ2-5
CDR3 length: 16
CDR3 protein: CASSLLGGNDQETQYF
CDR3 DNA: TGTGCCAGCAGCTTGCTTGGGGGCAACGATCAAGAGACCCAGTACTTC

clone size: .
V gene: TRBV19
D gene: TRBD1
J gene: TRBJ1-2
CDR3 length: 17
CDR3 protein: CASSRPRDRGPAYGYTF
CDR3 DNA: TGTGCCAGTAGTCGACCCCGGGACAGGGGGCCGGCCTATGGCTACACCTTC

clone size: .
V gene: TRBV7-2
D gene: TRBD2
J gene: TRBJ2-7
CDR3 length: 16
CDR3 protein: CASSLGSGRAVHEQYF
CDR3 DNA: TGTGCCAGCAGCTTGGGTAGCGGGAGGGCGGTCCACGAGCAGTACTTC

clone size: .
V gene: TRBV20-1
D gene: .
J gene: TRBJ2-3
CDR3 length: 14
CDR3 protein: CSARSGRSTDTQYF
CDR3 DNA: TGCAGTGCTAGGAGTGGACGATCTACAGATACGCAGTATTTT

clone size: .
V gene: TRBV10-3
D gene: .
J gene: TRBJ2-6
CDR3 length: 15
CDR3 protein: CATTEGDTGANVLTF
CDR3 DNA: TGTGCCACCACCGAGGGGGACACTGGGGCCAACGTCCTGACTTTC

clone size: .
V gene: TRBV19
D gene: .
J gene: TRBJ1-5
CDR3 length: 13
CDR3 protein: CANSDSRNQPQHF
CDR3 DNA: TGTGCCAACAGTGATTCGCGGAATCAGCCCCAGCATTTT

clone size: .
V gene: TRBV30
D gene: .
J gene: TRBJ2-5
CDR3 length: 11
CDR3 protein: CARSGGQTQYF
CDR3 DNA: TGTGCCCGGAGTGGGGGGCAGACCCAGTACTTC

clone size: .
V gene: TRBV2
D gene: .
J gene: TRBJ1-1
CDR3 length: 15
CDR3 protein: CASSAPLDLITEAFF
CDR3 DNA: TGTGCCAGCAGTGCCCCACTAGACTTGATCACTGAAGCTTTCTTT

clone size: .
V gene: TRBV10-3
D gene: TRBD1
J gene: TRBJ2-7
CDR3 length: 15
CDR3 protein: CAISSPGQGTHEQYF
CDR3 DNA: TGTGCCATCAGCAGTCCGGGACAGGGTACGCACGAGCAGTACTTC

clone size: .
V gene: TRBV7-2
D gene: TRBD1
J gene: TRBJ1-5
CDR3 length: 14
CDR3 protein: CASSRTGRNQPQHF
CDR3 DNA: TGTGCCAGCAGTCGGACAGGCCGCAATCAGCCCCAGCATTTT

clone size: many
V gene: TRBV2
D gene: TRBD1
J gene: TRBJ2-5
CDR3 length: 14
CDR3 protein: CASRDRWRQETQYF
CDR3 DNA: TGTGCCAGCCGGGACAGATGGAGACAAGAGACCCAGTACTTC

clone size: .
V gene: TRBV10-3
D gene: TRBD2
J gene: TRBJ2-2
CDR3 length: 16
CDR3 protein: CAISGETGLNTGELFF
CDR3 DNA: TGTGCCATCAGTGGGGAAACGGGACTAAACACCGGGGAGCTGTTTTTT

clone size: .
V gene: TRBV5-1
D gene: .
J gene: TRBJ1-1
CDR3 length: 15
CDR3 protein: CASSLPGGRDTEAFF
CDR3 DNA: TGCGCCAGCAGCCTTCCGGGGGGAAGGGACACTGAAGCTTTCTTT

clone size: few
V gene: TRBV20-1
D gene: TRBD2
J gene: TRBJ2-5
CDR3 length: 14
CDR3 protein: CSAEAGGPRETQYF
CDR3 DNA: TGCAGTGCCGAAGCGGGAGGGCCCCGGGAGACCCAGTACTTC

clone size: .
V gene: TRBV29-1
D gene: .
J gene: TRBJ1-2
CDR3 length: 12
CDR3 protein: CSVVGMGNGYTF
CDR3 DNA: TGCAGCGTTGTAGGGATGGGTAATGGCTACACCTTC

clone size: .
V gene: TRBV11-1
D gene: TRBD1
J gene: TRBJ1-2
CDR3 length: 14
CDR3 protein: CASSSLQGARGYTF
CDR3 DNA: TGTGCCAGCAGCTCCCTACAGGGGGCGCGCGGCTACACCTTC

clone size: many
V gene: TRBV5-6
D gene: .
J gene: TRBJ1-2
CDR3 length: 15
CDR3 protein: CASSPVGVVRYGYTF
CDR3 DNA: TGTGCCAGCAGCCCGGTTGGGGTGGTCCGCTATGGCTACACCTTC

clone size: .
V gene: TRBV29-1
D gene: .
J gene: TRBJ2-3
CDR3 length: 11
CDR3 protein: CSAGTANTQYF
CDR3 DNA: TGCAGCGCTGGGACGGCCAATACGCAGTATTTT

clone size: .
V gene: TRBV5-6
D gene: TRBD1
J gene: TRBJ1-2
CDR3 length: 13
CDR3 protein: CASSANRGPGYTF
CDR3 DNA: TGTGCCAGCAGCGCGAACAGGGGTCCCGGCTACACCTTC

clone size: .
V gene: TRBV30
D gene: .
J gene: TRBJ1-2
CDR3 length: 13
CDR3 protein: CAWSDTGNYGYTF
CDR3 DNA: TGTGCCTGGAGCGACACAGGGAACTATGGCTACACCTTC

clone size: .
V gene: TRBV7-8
D gene: .
J gene: TRBJ2-5
CDR3 length: 14
CDR3 protein: CASSSPYTGETQYF
CDR3 DNA: TGTGCCAGCAGCTCGCCCTACACCGGGGAGACCCAGTACTTC

clone size: many
V gene: TRBV14
D gene: .
J gene: TRBJ1-3
CDR3 length: 16
CDR3 protein: CASSQYRASSGNTIYF
CDR3 DNA: TGTGCCAGCAGCCAATACAGGGCCAGCTCTGGAAACACCATATATTTT

clone size: few
V gene: TRBV28
D gene: .
J gene: TRBJ2-7
CDR3 length: 14
CDR3 protein: CASSFNIDSYEQYF
CDR3 DNA: TGTGCCAGCAGTTTTAACATCGACTCCTACGAGCAGTACTTC

clone size: many
V gene: TRBV27
D gene: TRBD2
J gene: TRBJ2-5
CDR3 length: 16
CDR3 protein: CASSLSPLAGGETQYF
CDR3 DNA: TGTGCCAGCAGTTTATCTCCTCTAGCGGGAGGAGAGACCCAGTACTTC